Presented here are 32 T cell receptor beta chains from one specimen sequenced in a study of a mutant IDH1 vaccine in newly diagnosed glioma. Described time point: week 47, end of study. Vaccination comprised doses that each held 300 ug of mutant IDH1 20-mer peptide, plus topical imiquimod. These receptors have no known antigen. Only in-frame clones appear in the TCRdb table, and some are missing; sequencing was by immunoSEQ multiplex PCR. This table has 30,000 to 35,000 clones, around nine tenths appearing once. Sequenced material: PBMCs, taken from a glioma patient whose treatment included an IDH1 peptide vaccine. The receptors derive from a man in his forties with glioma.

The chain employs TRBV7-2 and TRBJ2-1; 11 bases line up with TRBD2. With V trimmed by 3 bases and J by 5 bases, 6 bases remained unmatched. CDR3 size: 16 residues. Germline values: CDR1 SGHTA, CDR2 FQGNSA. The CDR3 nucleotides are TGTGCCAGCAGCTTGGGGGGACTAGCGGCACACAATGAGCAGTTCTTC. It yields the protein CASSLGGLAAHNEQFF.

The rearrangement joins TRBV28 to TRBJ1-4; 9 nucleotides agree with TRBD1. J was trimmed by 7 bases and V by 2 bases; bases with no gene match: 5. CDR1 is MDHEN and CDR2 is SYDVKM in the germline V gene. The length of the CDR3 is 15 residues. The CDR3, as DNA: TGTGCCAGCAGTTTAAGTGGACAGGGGAGTGAAAAACTGTTTTTT. It codes for CASSLSGQGSEKLFF.

This clone was counted only a few times. V is TRBV5-4 and J is TRBJ2-7; 11 nucleotides match TRBD2. Losses at the gene ends were 2 bases for V and 5 bases for J; bases not matched to a gene: 9. The CDR3 covers 16 residues. The germline CDR1 and CDR2 sequences are SGHNT and YYREEE (reference sequence). The DNA for the CDR3 is TGTGCCAGCAGCTTAGATTTTAGCGGGAGGGCCCACGAGCAGTACTTC. Its translation is CASSLDFSGRAHEQYF.

This chain uses TRBV4-1 with TRBJ1-2; D unresolved. V lost 4 bases and J 2 bases, leaving 17 bases between the germline ends. CDR3 size: 16 residues. CDR1 and CDR2 from the germline V gene are MGHRA and YSYEKL. CDR3 coding DNA: TGCGCCAGCAGCCGCCTTGGGGAGGGCCTGAACTATGGCTACACCTTC. It codes for CASSRLGEGLNYGYTF.

This chain links TRBV6-4 with TRBJ2-2, with TRBD1 identical over 7 bases. The germline CDR1 and CDR2 sequences are MRHNA and SNTAGT. V was clipped by 0 bases and J by 6 bases; unmatched bases: 4. The CDR3 has 15 amino acids. This CDR3 is CASSDSTGESGELFF. In nucleotides, the CDR3 is TGTGCCAGCAGTGACTCTACAGGGGAGTCCGGGGAGCTGTTTTTT.

The chain couples TRBV10-2 to TRBJ2-6, with D tentatively TRBD1 (5 bases). This CDR3 is 15 amino acids long. The germline V gene encodes CDR1 WSHSY and CDR2 SAAADI. V dropped 2 bases and J dropped 0 bases, with 5 bases sitting between them. The CDR3 reads CASSETGSGANVLTF. CDR3 nucleotides: TGCGCCAGCAGTGAGACAGGCTCTGGGGCCAACGTCCTGACTTTC.

V usage is TRBV18 and J usage is TRBJ2-5; 10 bases line up with TRBD2. Per germline, CDR1 KGHSH and CDR2 LQKENI. This CDR3 has 14 amino acids. With 1 base clipped from V and 5 bases from J, the junction kept 1 base outside the gene matches. CDR3 protein: CASSPQAGGETQYF. DNA for the CDR3: TGTGCCAGCTCACCACAAGCGGGAGGGGAGACCCAGTACTTC.

This chain connects TRBV4-3 to TRBJ2-7; 9 bases are a match to TRBD2. CDR3 length equals 14 residues. In germline, CDR1 is LGHNA, CDR2 YSLEER. Losses at the gene ends were 3 bases for V and 10 bases for J; bases not matched to a gene: 10. The CDR3 sequence: CASSHRPREGRQYF. The CDR3 DNA follows: TGCGCCAGCAGCCACAGGCCGCGGGAGGGCCGACAGTACTTC.

V usage is TRBV7-2 and J usage is TRBJ2-3, with TRBD2 matching over 9 bases. V was pared by 3 bases and J by 9 bases, with 4 bases of the junction left unmatched. The CDR3 covers 13 residues. Looked up from germline, CDR1 is SGHTA and CDR2 is FQGNSA. CDR3 in amino acids: CASSFLAGDTQYF. CDR3 nucleotide sequence: TGTGCCAGCAGCTTTTTAGCGGGAGACACGCAGTATTTT.

J is TRBJ2-6 and V is TRBV4-2; TRBD1 matches 11 bases. The ends lost 3 bases at V and 4 bases at J; junction bases unmatched: 5. CDR1 and CDR2 (germline): LGHNA, YNFKEQ. This CDR3 contains 17 residues. The CDR3 loop is CASSQGTGGAGANVLTF. CDR3 nucleotide sequence: TGTGCCAGCAGCCAGGGGACAGGGGGTGCCGGGGCCAACGTCCTGACTTTC.

The CDR3 nucleotides are TGCGCCAGCAGCAGCCGGGACGGCGGGGTCGGAGCTTTCTTT. Amino acid sequence: CASSSRDGGVGAFF. This chain joins TRBV5-1 and TRBJ1-1, with a tentative D call TRBD1 (5 bases). Germline V gives CDR1 SGHRS, CDR2 YFSETQ. V was trimmed by 4 bases and J by 10 bases, leaving 20 bases between them. The CDR3 is 14 amino acids.

This sequence joins TRBV4-1 and TRBJ1-4; D not certain. This CDR3 has 16 amino acids. Germline loops: CDR1 MGHRA, CDR2 YSYEKL. The ends were cut back, 1 base at V and 8 bases at J, with 17 bases in the middle. CDR3 sequence: CASSQALRTLNEKLFF. The CDR3 DNA reads as TGCGCCAGCAGCCAAGCCTTGAGGACCCTCAACGAAAAACTGTTTTTT.

The chain uses TRBV5-1 and TRBJ1-1; weak D call: TRBD1 (6 bases). This CDR3 is built from 13 residues. Germline V gene sequence: CDR1 SGHRS, CDR2 YFSETQ. Trimming stripped 2 bases from V and 4 bases from J, with 9 bases between. For the CDR3, the DNA is TGCGCCAGCAGCTTAGAAGGGGGCACTGAAGCTTTCTTT. Translated: CASSLEGGTEAFF.

This chain joins TRBV6-1 and TRBJ2-5; 16 positions agree with TRBD2. Germline CDR1 MNHNS, CDR2 SASEGT. V was pared by 3 bases and J by 2 bases, with 0 bases of the junction left unmatched. CDR3 length: 16 amino acids. The CDR3 coding sequence is TGTGCCAGCAGTGAGGGACTAGCGGGAGGGCAAGAGACCCAGTACTTC. Translation: CASSEGLAGGQETQYF.

V is TRBV19 and J is TRBJ2-6, with D hard to call. V shed 8 bases and J shed 2 bases, with 10 bases lying between them. Germline V CDR1 and CDR2: LNHDA, SQIVND (reference sequence). CDR3 length: 14 amino acids. CDR3 nucleotides: TGTGCCAGTTCATGGTCGGCTGGGGCCAACGTCCTGACTTTC. Residues: CASSWSAGANVLTF.

The chain carries TRBV4-1 and TRBJ1-2; 10 nucleotides match TRBD1. CDR3 length equals 15 residues. V lost 4 bases, J lost 8 bases, and 10 bases stayed unmatched. Germline CDR1 and CDR2: MGHRA and YSYEKL. The chain's CDR3 is CASSLGRDRGSGYTF. CDR3 coding DNA: TGCGCCAGCAGCCTAGGACGGGACAGGGGTAGCGGCTACACCTTC.

The CDR3 DNA reads TGTGCCAGCAGTTTGGACGGATACACTGAAGCTTTCTTT. Translation gives CASSLDGYTEAFF. J is TRBJ1-1 and V is TRBV27; D is unresolved. The CDR3 has 13 amino acids. CDR1 and CDR2 from the germline V gene are MNHEY and SMNVEV (reference sequence). The V end was cut by 3 bases, the J end by 3 bases, with 8 bases between.

This clone was seen only once. The gene calls are TRBV6-1 and TRBJ1-2, with a tentative D call TRBD1 (5 bases). Germline CDR1 reads MNHNS; CDR2 reads SASEGT. The V end was cut by 6 bases, the J end by 7 bases, with 18 bases between. CDR3 length equals 14 residues. This chain's CDR3 is CASSPTEGYSGYTF. CDR3 nucleotide sequence: TGTGCCAGCAGCCCGACGGAGGGGTACAGTGGCTACACCTTC.

In DNA form, the CDR3 reads TGTGCCAGCAGCTCCTCTAGTCGGGATTCTAATTCACCCCTCCACTTT. Encoded protein: CASSSSSRDSNSPLHF. The chain couples TRBV7-8 to TRBJ1-6, with no clear D. This CDR3 has 16 amino acids. Trimming shortened V by 4 bases and J by 6 bases, and 16 bases separated the two germline ends. Germline V gives CDR1 SGHVS, CDR2 FQNEAQ.

The V gene is TRBV18, the J gene TRBJ2-3, with unresolved D. V was cut by 1 base and J by 2 bases, with 7 bases left in between. Per germline, CDR1 KGHSH and CDR2 LQKENI. The CDR3 length is 14 residues. CDR3 coding DNA: TGTGCCAGCTCACCACGGGAAACCACAGATACGCAGTATTTT. Amino acid sequence: CASSPRETTDTQYF.

The chain recombines TRBV28 with TRBJ2-7, with D maybe TRBD1 (6 bases). This CDR3 region has 15 residues. With 4 bases removed from V and 3 bases from J, the gap between germline ends came to 16 bases. In germline, CDR1 is MDHEN, CDR2 SYDVKM. For the CDR3, the DNA is TGTGCCAGCAGTTCCCACAGGGTTTTAGTCTACGAGCAGTACTTC. This sequence encodes CASSSHRVLVYEQYF.

This chain joins TRBV7-9 and TRBJ2-2; TRBD1 aligns across 8 bases. This CDR3 has 14 residues. Germline trimming cut 11 bases from V and 0 bases from J; bases unmatched to any gene: 5. The germline V gene encodes CDR1 SEHNR and CDR2 FQNEAQ (reference sequence). CDR3 sequence (DNA): TGTGCCGGGGACAGGACCTCGAACACCGGGGAGCTGTTTTTT. Translated, it gives CAGDRTSNTGELFF.

The genes are TRBV14 and TRBJ1-3, with TRBD1 matching 9 bases. V trimming: 0 bases; J trimming: 4 bases; junction bases outside the gene matches: 4. Germline CDR1 is SGHDN and CDR2 is FVKESK. The CDR3 runs 16 residues. The CDR3 nucleotides are TGTGCCAGCAGCCAAGAACAGGGGGCATTCGGAAACACCATATATTTT. This translates into CASSQEQGAFGNTIYF.

This chain connects TRBV19 to TRBJ1-4; D possibly corresponds to TRBD1 (5 bases). CDR1 and CDR2 (germline): LNHDA, SQIVND (reference sequence). The CDR3 runs to 13 residues. The V and J ends lost 10 bases and 5 bases respectively, with 14 bases between them. The CDR3 loop is CATRGAGNEKLFF. The CDR3, as DNA: TGTGCCACGAGGGGTGCAGGGAATGAAAAACTGTTTTTT. Variable domain in full (rest from reference TRBV19 and TRBJ1-4): DGGITQSPKYLFRKEGQNVTLSCEQNLNHDAMYWYRQDPGQGLRLIYYSQIVNDFQKGDIAEGYSVSREKKESFPLTVTSAQKNPTAFYLCATRGAGNEKLFFGSGTQLSVL.

This clone turned up a few times. This chain joins TRBV28 and TRBJ2-7; 8 bases align to TRBD1. Germline CDR1 MDHEN, CDR2 SYDVKM. CDR3 length: 14 residues. Trimming at V came to 5 bases and at J to 4 bases, leaving 7 bases not matched to a gene. The CDR3 is CASSGRTGIYEQYV. The CDR3 DNA is TGTGCCAGCAGTGGGAGGACAGGGATATACGAGCAGTACGTC.

J is TRBJ2-2 and V is TRBV12-5, with 8 bases matching TRBD2. CDR3 length: 14 residues. Germline CDR1 LGHNT, CDR2 FRNRAP. V lost 6 bases, J lost 3 bases, and 3 bases stayed unmatched. The CDR3 bases are TGTGCTAGTGGCAGCGGGGGATACACCGGGGAGCTGTTTTTT. Protein sequence: CASGSGGYTGELFF.

V usage is TRBV5-3 and J usage is TRBJ1-1; no definite D call. TRBV5-3 is annotated as an ORF whose role is uncertain. The CDR3 loop spans 9 amino acids. The germline V and J ends were trimmed by 5 bases and 7 bases, with 3 bases remaining between them. The CDR3 loop reads CARSFEAFF. CDR3 nucleotides: TGTGCCAGAAGTTTTGAAGCTTTCTTT.

The rearrangement joins TRBV29-1 to TRBJ2-1; no clear D gene. V lost 3 bases and J 5 bases, leaving 5 bases between the germline ends. CDR1 is SQVTM and CDR2 is ANQGSEA in the germline V gene. The CDR3 runs to 11 residues. The CDR3 nucleotides read TGCAGCGTTGATGTAAACAATGAGCAGTTCTTC. Its translation is CSVDVNNEQFF.

CDR3 sequence reads: CSAGDRSYEQYF. Here the CDR3 DNA reads TGCAGCGCCGGGGACAGGAGTTACGAGCAGTACTTC. The V call is TRBV29-1, the J call TRBJ2-7; 8 positions agree with TRBD1. The junction had 6 bases not matched to a gene; V was cut back by 7 bases and J by 4 bases. The CDR3 is 12 residues long. CDR1 SQVTM and CDR2 ANQGSEA come from the germline V gene.

This chain uses TRBV28 with TRBJ2-7, with no clear D. Germline CDR1 is MDHEN and CDR2 is SYDVKM. This CDR3 has 13 amino acids. V lost 2 bases and J lost 1, with 6 bases in between. The CDR3 bases are TGTGCCAGCAGTTTAGGTTGGTCCTACGAGCAGTACTTC. It codes for CASSLGWSYEQYF.

The chain joins TRBV15 to TRBJ2-7; D remains ambiguous. In germline, CDR1 is LNHNV, CDR2 YYDKDF (reference sequence). This CDR3 spans 15 amino acids. The V and J ends lost 0 bases and 3 bases respectively, with 12 bases between them. This chain's CDR3 is CATSRDSPYSYEQYV. CDR3 coding DNA: TGTGCCACCAGCAGAGATAGCCCCTACAGCTACGAGCAGTACGTC.

The chain employs TRBV6-5 and TRBJ2-7, with no clear D. This CDR3 spans 13 amino acids. The ends were cut back, 0 bases at V and 5 bases at J, with 8 bases in the middle. In germline, CDR1 is MNHEY, CDR2 SVGAGI. The CDR3 coding sequence is TGTGCCAGCAGTTACTCTCACGTGGACGAGCAGTACTTC. Translation: CASSYSHVDEQYF.